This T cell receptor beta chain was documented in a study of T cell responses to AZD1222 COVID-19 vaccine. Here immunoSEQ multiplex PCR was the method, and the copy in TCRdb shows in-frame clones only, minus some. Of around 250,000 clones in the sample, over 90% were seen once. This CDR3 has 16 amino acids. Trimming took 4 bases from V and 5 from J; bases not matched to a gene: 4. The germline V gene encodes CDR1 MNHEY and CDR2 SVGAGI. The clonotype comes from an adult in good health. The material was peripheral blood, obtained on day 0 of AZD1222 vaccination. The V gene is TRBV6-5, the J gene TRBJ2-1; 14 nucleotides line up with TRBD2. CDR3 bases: TGTGCCAGCAGTTCAGGACTAGCGGGGGGACACAATGAGCAGTTCTTC. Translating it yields CASSSGLAGGHNEQFF.